This is a list of T cell receptor beta chains from one sample in a study of blood T cells in healthy people across ages. TCRdb itself ran the 5' RACE reads through MiXCR, one entry per CDR3 protein. The repertoire holds more than 650,000 distinct CDR3 sequences, 53% seen once, with about 38% in the top ten. Sample: blood. The source is a man older than 75 in good health. Both conserved end residues are part of each CDR3. A D gene is named only where the DNA matches it firmly. Clone size is stated in some rows and not others, as once, few, many or a class when expanded.

abundance	j_gene	d_gene	v_gene	CDR3aa	CDR3nt
NA	TRBJ1-1	NA	TRBV5-1	CASSPGRQTDTEAFF	TGCGCCAGCAGCCCGGGACGTCAAACGGACACTGAAGCTTTCTTT
few	TRBJ2-6	NA	TRBV12-3/TRBV12-4	CASSRIGANVLTF	TGTGCCAGCAGTCGCATTGGGGCCAACGTCCTGACTTTC
NA	TRBJ2-3	NA	TRBV7-2	CASSLGGRGRGAYF	TGTGCCAGCAGCTTAGGAGGCCGCGGGCGCGGCGCGTATTTT
NA	TRBJ2-1	TRBD2	TRBV24-1	CATSDPTGGRAGRNEQFF	TGTGCCACCAGTGACCCGACGGGCGGGAGGGCCGGGCGAAATGAGCAGTTCTTC
few	TRBJ1-2	NA	TRBV9	CASSEGTYYGYTF	TGTGCCAGCAGCGAAGGGACCTACTATGGCTACACCTTC
once	TRBJ1-1	TRBD1	TRBV11-2	CASSYQLSRTGRTEAFF	TGTGCCAGCAGCTACCAATTATCCAGGACAGGGCGCACTGAAGCTTTCTTT
NA	TRBJ1-5	NA	TRBV5-8	CASSLSWGGQPQHF	TGTGCCAGCAGCTTGAGTTGGGGCGGTCAGCCCCAGCATTTT
few	TRBJ2-7	TRBD1	TRBV9	CASSVEPRTGTYEQYF	TGTGCCAGCAGCGTAGAACCCCGGACAGGGACGTACGAGCAGTACTTC
NA	TRBJ2-3	NA	TRBV5-6	CASSIRDPGRDTQYF	TGTGCCAGCAGCATCCGGGACCCTGGACGGGATACGCAGTATTTT
NA	TRBJ1-2	NA	TRBV27	CASSLSPLANYGYTF	TGTGCCAGCAGTCTGTCCCCTCTTGCGAACTATGGCTACACCTTC
once	TRBJ2-2	TRBD2	TRBV14	CASSQGLAGHGELFF	TGTGCCAGCAGCCAGGGACTAGCGGGACACGGGGAGCTGTTTTTT
NA	TRBJ2-3	NA	TRBV9	CASSDIRDTQYF	TGTGCCAGCAGTGATATTCGAGATACGCAGTATTTT
NA	TRBJ1-2	NA	TRBV20-1	CSAAIGGAGYGYTF	TGCAGTGCTGCCATTGGGGGGGCGGGCTATGGCTACACCTTC
many	TRBJ2-1	NA	TRBV3-1	CASSQGKGGNEQFF	TGTGCCAGCAGCCAAGGAAAGGGTGGGAATGAGCAGTTCTTC
NA	TRBJ2-7	NA	TRBV12-3/TRBV12-4	CASSPLVSSEQYF	TGTGCCAGCAGTCCCCTGGTTAGCAGCGAGCAGTACTTC
NA	TRBJ2-1	NA	TRBV5-6	CASSSPGRTLYNEQFF	TGTGCCAGCAGCTCTCCGGGGAGAACCTTATACAATGAGCAGTTCTTC
NA	TRBJ2-7	TRBD2	TRBV7-2	CASSLGLAPYEQYF	TGTGCCAGCAGCTTGGGACTAGCCCCTTACGAGCAGTACTTC
few	TRBJ2-7	TRBD2	TRBV14	CASSLLSGGLLYEQYF	TGTGCCAGCAGCCTTCTCAGCGGGGGCCTACTCTACGAGCAGTACTTC
few	TRBJ2-5	TRBD2	TRBV6-5	CASSYSLGGRQETQYF	TGTGCCAGCAGTTACTCGCTGGGCGGGAGACAAGAGACCCAGTACTTC
few	TRBJ2-7	NA	TRBV4-1	CASSQARGRSYEQYF	TGCGCCAGCAGCCAAGCCAGGGGCCGCTCCTACGAGCAGTACTTC
NA	TRBJ2-5	NA	TRBV11-2	CASSSYGGLGETQYF	TGTGCCAGCAGCTCCTACGGGGGGCTTGGAGAGACCCAGTACTTC
NA	TRBJ2-5	TRBD2	TRBV20-1	CSARGGLAGVYNEQYF	TGCAGTGCTAGAGGGGGGCTAGCGGGAGTTTACAATGAGCAGTACTTC
few	TRBJ2-5	NA	TRBV6-2/TRBV6-3	CASSYPDSQETQYF	TGTGCCAGCAGCTACCCGGACTCGCAAGAGACCCAGTACTTC
NA	TRBJ2-4	NA	TRBV27	CASSVQGEGYKQYF	TGTGCCAGCAGTGTCCAGGGGGAGGGGTACAAGCAGTACTTC
NA	TRBJ2-3	TRBD1	TRBV10-2	CASQGDTDTQYF	TGCGCCAGCCAGGGGGACACAGATACGCAGTATTTT
NA	TRBJ2-7	NA	TRBV6-5	CASRLLANSYEQYF	TGTGCCAGCAGGCTTCTAGCGAATTCCTACGAGCAGTACTTC
NA	TRBJ2-1	TRBD2	TRBV10-3	CAISASGRAEQFF	TGTGCCATCAGTGCGAGCGGGAGGGCCGAGCAGTTCTTC
NA	TRBJ2-7	NA	TRBV9	CASSVGNRAPYEQYF	TGTGCCAGCAGCGTAGGAAACAGGGCCCCCTACGAGCAGTACTTC
NA	TRBJ2-5	TRBD2	TRBV5-1	CASSLMRYSGMGTQYF	TGCGCCAGCAGCTTGATGCGATATAGCGGGATGGGGACCCAGTACTTC
NA	TRBJ1-2	TRBD1	TRBV7-6	CASSLDRGRIGGYTF	TGTGCCAGCAGCTTAGACAGGGGGCGGATTGGGGGCTACACCTTC
few	TRBJ2-3	NA	TRBV20-1	CSAKETNRGWDTQYF	TGCAGTGCTAAAGAAACTAATCGGGGGTGGGATACGCAGTATTTT
NA	TRBJ2-3	NA	TRBV20-1	CSARQLGTDTQYF	TGCAGTGCACGACAGTTGGGCACAGATACGCAGTATTTT
few	TRBJ1-1	NA	TRBV29-1	CSVELRKMNTEAFF	TGCAGCGTTGAATTGCGCAAAATGAACACTGAAGCTTTCTTT
NA	TRBJ2-5	NA	TRBV4-1	CASSQTNGQLWAQYF	TGCGCCAGCAGCCAGACCAACGGACAGCTATGGGCCCAGTACTTC
NA	TRBJ2-1	TRBD1	TRBV6-5	CASSGDRVGYNEQFF	TGTGCCAGCAGCGGAGACAGGGTGGGGTACAATGAGCAGTTCTTC
NA	TRBJ2-2	TRBD2	TRBV3-1	CASSQGSSGANTGELFF	TGTGCCAGCAGCCAAGGGTCTAGCGGGGCGAACACCGGGGAGCTGTTTTTT
NA	TRBJ2-7	NA	TRBV7-9	CASSLVGGKAYEQYF	TGTGCCAGCAGCTTAGTCGGGGGTAAAGCTTACGAGCAGTACTTC
NA	TRBJ2-4	TRBD1	TRBV9	CASSPRTGLSVQYF	TGTGCCAGCAGCCCCCGGACAGGTTTGTCTGTGCAGTACTTC
few	TRBJ2-5	TRBD1	TRBV20-1	CSATGQGASPTQYF	TGCAGTGCTACGGGACAGGGGGCTTCTCCGACCCAGTACTTC
NA	TRBJ2-3	NA	TRBV6-2/TRBV6-3	CASSPPPGAIHTDTQYF	TGTGCCAGCAGTCCACCCCCAGGCGCTATACACACGGATACGCAGTATTTT
NA	TRBJ2-7	NA	TRBV9	CASSVKSAAGPYEQYF	TGTGCCAGCAGCGTAAAGTCGGCTGCGGGGCCCTACGAGCAGTACTTC
NA	TRBJ1-1	NA	TRBV25-1	CASSEYGGGTEAFF	TGTGCCAGCAGTGAATACGGGGGAGGCACTGAAGCTTTCTTT
NA	TRBJ2-1	TRBD2	TRBV12-5	CASGLAGASDEQFF	TGTGCTAGTGGTTTAGCGGGAGCAAGCGATGAGCAGTTCTTC
few	TRBJ2-5	NA	TRBV4-2	CASSQAHMAYQETQYF	TGTGCCAGCAGCCAGGCCCACATGGCATACCAAGAGACCCAGTACTTC
NA	TRBJ2-5	NA	TRBV10-3	CAISDSGKETQYF	TGTGCCATCAGTGATTCAGGAAAAGAGACCCAGTACTTC
NA	TRBJ2-1	TRBD1	TRBV7-3	CASSLMGGQADEQFF	TGTGCCAGCAGCTTAATGGGGGGACAGGCGGACGAGCAGTTCTTC
few	TRBJ2-7	TRBD1	TRBV20-1	CSARDPGQGLFGQYF	TGCAGTGCTAGAGACCCGGGACAGGGGCTGTTCGGGCAGTACTTC
NA	TRBJ1-1	NA	TRBV5-1	CASSQGLPNTEAFF	TGCGCCAGCAGCCAGGGATTACCGAACACTGAAGCTTTCTTT